This T cell receptor (beta chain) emerged from a study of blood T cell repertoires in COVID-19. Assay: immunoSEQ multiplex PCR; the TCRdb copy retains only in-frame clones and omits some. Here the sample spans under 100,000 clones, around 85% being singletons. The V gene's germline CDR1 is LNHDA and CDR2 SQIVND (reference sequence). The CDR3 is made up of 13 amino acids. Trimming left V 6 bases short and J 0 bases short, with 9 bases between. This sequence was found in a woman older than 75 with COVID-19, enrolled during active disease. Sequencing was performed on peripheral blood. The V gene is TRBV19, the J gene TRBJ2-7; TRBD1 might be the D (6 bases). The CDR3 bases are TGTGCCAGTAGGGAGACAGGCTCCTACGAGCAGTACTTC. This sequence encodes CASRETGSYEQYF.